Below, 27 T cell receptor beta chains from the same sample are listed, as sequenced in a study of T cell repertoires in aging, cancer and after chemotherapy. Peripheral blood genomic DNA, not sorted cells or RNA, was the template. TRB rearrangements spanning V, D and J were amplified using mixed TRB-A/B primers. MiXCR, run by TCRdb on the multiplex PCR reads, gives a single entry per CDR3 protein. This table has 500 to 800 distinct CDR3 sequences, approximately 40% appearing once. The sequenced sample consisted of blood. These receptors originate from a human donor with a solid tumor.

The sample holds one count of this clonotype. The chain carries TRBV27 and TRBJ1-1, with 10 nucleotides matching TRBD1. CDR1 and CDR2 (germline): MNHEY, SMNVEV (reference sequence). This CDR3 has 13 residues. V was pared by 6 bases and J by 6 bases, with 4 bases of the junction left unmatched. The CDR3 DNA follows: TGTGCCAGCAGGCCGACAGGGGGCGCTGAAGCTTTCTTT. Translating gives CASRPTGGAEAFF.

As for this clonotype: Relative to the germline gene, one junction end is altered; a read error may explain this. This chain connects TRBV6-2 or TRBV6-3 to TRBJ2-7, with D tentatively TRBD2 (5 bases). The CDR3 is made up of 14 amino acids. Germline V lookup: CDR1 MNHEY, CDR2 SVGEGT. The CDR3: CASSLTVASFEQYF. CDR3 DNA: TGTGCCAGCAGTCTGACGGTAGCGTCCTTCGAGCAGTACTTC.

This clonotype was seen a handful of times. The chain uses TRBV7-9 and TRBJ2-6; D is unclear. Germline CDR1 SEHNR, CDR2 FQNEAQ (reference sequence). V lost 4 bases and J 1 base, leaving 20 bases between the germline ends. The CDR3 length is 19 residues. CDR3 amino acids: CASSSSAPIVFSGANVLTF. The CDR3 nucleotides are TGTGCCAGCAGCTCAAGTGCACCCATAGTCTTTTCTGGGGCCAACGTCCTGACTTTC.

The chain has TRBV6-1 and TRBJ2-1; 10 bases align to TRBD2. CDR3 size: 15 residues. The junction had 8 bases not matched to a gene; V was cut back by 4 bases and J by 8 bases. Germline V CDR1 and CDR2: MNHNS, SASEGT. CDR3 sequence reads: CASSGTSGEGDEQFF. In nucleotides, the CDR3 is TGTGCCAGCAGTGGGACTAGCGGAGAGGGCGATGAGCAGTTCTTC.

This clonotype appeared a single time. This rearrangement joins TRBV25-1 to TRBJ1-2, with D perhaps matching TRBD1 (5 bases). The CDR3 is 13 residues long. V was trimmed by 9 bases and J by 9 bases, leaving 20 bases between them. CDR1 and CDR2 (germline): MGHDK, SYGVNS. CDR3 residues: CARRTRTSDSYTF. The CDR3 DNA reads TGTGCCAGAAGGACACGGACAAGCGACAGCTACACCTTC.

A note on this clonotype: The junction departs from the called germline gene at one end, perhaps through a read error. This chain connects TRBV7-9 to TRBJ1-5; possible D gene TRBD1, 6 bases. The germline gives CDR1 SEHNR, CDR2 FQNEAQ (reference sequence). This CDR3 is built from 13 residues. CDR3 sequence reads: CVSSQQGNQPQHF. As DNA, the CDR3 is TGTGTCAGCAGCCAACAGGGTAACCAGCCCCAGCATTTT.

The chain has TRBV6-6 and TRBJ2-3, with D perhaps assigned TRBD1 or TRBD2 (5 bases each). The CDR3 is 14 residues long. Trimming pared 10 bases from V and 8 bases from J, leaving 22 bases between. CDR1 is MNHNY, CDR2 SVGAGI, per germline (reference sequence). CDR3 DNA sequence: TGTGCCATCAATTCCGGGACGCCCACGGCTACGCAGTATTTT. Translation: CAINSGTPTATQYF.

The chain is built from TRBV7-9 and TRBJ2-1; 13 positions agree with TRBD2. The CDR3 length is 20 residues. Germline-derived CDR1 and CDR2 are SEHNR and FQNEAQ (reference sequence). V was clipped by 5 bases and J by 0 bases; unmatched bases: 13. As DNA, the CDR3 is TGTGCCAGCAGCACCACTAGCGGGAGGGCCTCGGGAGGCTCCTACAATGAGCAGTTCTTC. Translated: CASSTTSGRASGGSYNEQFF.

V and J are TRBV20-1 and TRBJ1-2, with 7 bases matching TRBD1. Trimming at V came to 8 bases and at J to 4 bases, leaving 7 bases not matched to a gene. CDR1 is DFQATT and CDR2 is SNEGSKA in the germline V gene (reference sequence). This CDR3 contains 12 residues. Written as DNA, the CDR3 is TGCAGTTTCCCGACAGGGAGCTATGGCTACACCTTC. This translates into CSFPTGSYGYTF.

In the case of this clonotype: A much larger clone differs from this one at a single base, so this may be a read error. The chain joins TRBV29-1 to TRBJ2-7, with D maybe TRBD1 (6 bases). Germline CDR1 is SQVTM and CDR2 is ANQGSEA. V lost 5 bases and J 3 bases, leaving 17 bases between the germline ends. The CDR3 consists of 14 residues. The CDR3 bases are TGCAGCGTTTCCTCGACAGGCCAACACTACGAGCAGTACTTC. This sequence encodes CSVSSTGQHYEQYF.

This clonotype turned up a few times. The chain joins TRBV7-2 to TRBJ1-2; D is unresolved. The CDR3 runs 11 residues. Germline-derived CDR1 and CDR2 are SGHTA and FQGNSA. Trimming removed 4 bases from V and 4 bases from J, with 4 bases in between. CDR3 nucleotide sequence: TGTGCCAGCAGCTCGGCCTATGGCTACACCTTC. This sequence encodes CASSSAYGYTF. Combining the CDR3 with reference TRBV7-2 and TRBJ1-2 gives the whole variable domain GAGVSQSPSNKVTEKGKDVELRCDPISGHTALYWYRQSLGQGLEFLIYFQGNSAPDKSGLPSDRFSAERTGGSVSTLTIQRTQQEDSAVYLCASSSAYGYTFGSGTRLTVV.

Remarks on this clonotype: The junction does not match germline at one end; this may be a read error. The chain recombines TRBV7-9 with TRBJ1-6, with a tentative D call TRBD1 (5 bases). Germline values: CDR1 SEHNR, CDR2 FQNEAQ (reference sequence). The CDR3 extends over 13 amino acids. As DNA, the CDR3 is TGTGCCAGCAACCCAGAGGGGAATTCAACCCTCCACTTT. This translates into CASNPEGNSTLHF.

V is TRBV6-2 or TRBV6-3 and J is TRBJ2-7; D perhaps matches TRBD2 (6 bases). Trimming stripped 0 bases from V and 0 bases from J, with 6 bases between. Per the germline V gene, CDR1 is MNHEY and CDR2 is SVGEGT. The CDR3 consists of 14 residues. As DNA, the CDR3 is TGTGCCAGCAGTTACTCGACTAGCTCCTACGAGCAGTACTTC. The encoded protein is CASSYSTSSYEQYF.

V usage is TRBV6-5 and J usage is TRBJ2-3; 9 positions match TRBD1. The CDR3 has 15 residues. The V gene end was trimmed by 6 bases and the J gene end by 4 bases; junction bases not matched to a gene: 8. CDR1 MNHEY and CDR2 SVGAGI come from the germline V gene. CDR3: CASSPGTGFPDTQYF. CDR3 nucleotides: TGTGCCAGCAGCCCGGGGACAGGGTTTCCAGATACGCAGTATTTT.

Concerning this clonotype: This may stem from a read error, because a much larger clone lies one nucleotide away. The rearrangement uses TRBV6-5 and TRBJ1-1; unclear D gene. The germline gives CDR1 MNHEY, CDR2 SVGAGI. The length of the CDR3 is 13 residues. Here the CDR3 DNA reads TGTGCCAGCAGTTTCGACGGGAACACTGAAACTTTCTTT. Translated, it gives CASSFDGNTETFF.

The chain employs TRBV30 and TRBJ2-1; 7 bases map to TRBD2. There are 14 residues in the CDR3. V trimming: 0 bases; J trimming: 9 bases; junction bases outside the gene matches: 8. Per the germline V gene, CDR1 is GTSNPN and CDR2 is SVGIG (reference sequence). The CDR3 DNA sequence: TGTGCCTGGAGTGTAAGGCGGGAGACGGCTGAGCAGTTCTTC. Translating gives CAWSVRRETAEQFF.

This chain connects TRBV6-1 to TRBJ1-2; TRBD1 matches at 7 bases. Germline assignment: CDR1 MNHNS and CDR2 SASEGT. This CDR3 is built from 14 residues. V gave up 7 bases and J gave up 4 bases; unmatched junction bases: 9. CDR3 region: CASISQGGLYGYTF. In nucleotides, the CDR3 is TGTGCCAGCATTTCCCAGGGGGGGCTCTATGGCTACACCTTC.

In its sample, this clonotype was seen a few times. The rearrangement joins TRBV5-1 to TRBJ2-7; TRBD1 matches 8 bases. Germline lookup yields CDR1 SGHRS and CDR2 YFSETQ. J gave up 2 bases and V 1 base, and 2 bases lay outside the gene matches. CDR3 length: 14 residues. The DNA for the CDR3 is TGCGCCAGCAGCTTGACAGGGGGAACCTACGAGCAGTACTTC. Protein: CASSLTGGTYEQYF.

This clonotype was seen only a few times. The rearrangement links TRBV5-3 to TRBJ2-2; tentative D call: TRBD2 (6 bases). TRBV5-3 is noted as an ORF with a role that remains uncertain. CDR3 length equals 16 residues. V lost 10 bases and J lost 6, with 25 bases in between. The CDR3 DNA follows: TGTGCCTCATCGGACGGGGGAATACGCGAGCCCGGGGAGCTGTTTTTT. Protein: CASSDGGIREPGELFF.

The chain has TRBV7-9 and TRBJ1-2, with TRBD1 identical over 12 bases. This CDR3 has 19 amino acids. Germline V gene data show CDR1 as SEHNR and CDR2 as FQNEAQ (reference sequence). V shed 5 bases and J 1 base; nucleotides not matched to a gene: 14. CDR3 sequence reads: CASSIFHRDRGRNNYGYTF. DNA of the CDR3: TGTGCCAGCAGCATTTTCCACCGGGACAGGGGGCGCAATAACTATGGCTACACCTTC.

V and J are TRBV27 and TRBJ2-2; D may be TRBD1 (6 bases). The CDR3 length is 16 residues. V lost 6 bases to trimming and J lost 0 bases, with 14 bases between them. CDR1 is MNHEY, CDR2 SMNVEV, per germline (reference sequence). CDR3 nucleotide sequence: TGTGCCAGCAGAAGAACCGGGACATCGAACACCGGGGAGCTGTTTTTT. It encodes CASRRTGTSNTGELFF.

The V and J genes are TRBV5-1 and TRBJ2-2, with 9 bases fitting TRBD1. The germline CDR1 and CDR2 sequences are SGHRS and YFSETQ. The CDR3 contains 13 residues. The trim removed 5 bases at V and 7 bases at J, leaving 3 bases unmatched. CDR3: CASRQGAVGELFF. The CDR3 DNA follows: TGCGCCAGCAGACAGGGGGCGGTCGGGGAGCTGTTTTTT.

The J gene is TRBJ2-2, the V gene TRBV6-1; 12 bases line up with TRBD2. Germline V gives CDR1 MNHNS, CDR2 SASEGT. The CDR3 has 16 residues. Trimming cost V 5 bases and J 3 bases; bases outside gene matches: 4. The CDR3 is CASSRLAGDDTGELFF. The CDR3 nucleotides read TGTGCCAGCAGTAGACTAGCGGGAGACGACACCGGGGAGCTGTTTTTT.

CDR3 DNA sequence: TGCGCCAGCAGCTTGGTTCCGGGGGTCTCCTACGAGCAGTACTTC. This sequence encodes CASSLVPGVSYEQYF. The chain links TRBV5-1 to TRBJ2-7; D is possibly TRBD2 (6 bases). The germline V gene encodes CDR1 SGHRS and CDR2 YFSETQ. The CDR3 length is 15 residues. V lost 0 bases, J lost 0 bases, and 10 bases lay in between. Supplemented by reference TRBV5-1 and TRBJ2-7, the full variable domain reads KAGVTQTPRYLIKTRGQQVTLSCSPISGHRSVSWYQQTPGQGLQFLFEYFSETQRNKGNFPGRFSGRQFSNSRSEMNVSTLELGDSALYLCASSLVPGVSYEQYFGPGTRLTVT.

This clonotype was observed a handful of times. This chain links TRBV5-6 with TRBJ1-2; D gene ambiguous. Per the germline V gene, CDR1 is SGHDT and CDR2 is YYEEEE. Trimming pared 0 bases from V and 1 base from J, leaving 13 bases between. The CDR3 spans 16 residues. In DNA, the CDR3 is TGTGCCAGCAGCTTGGGGGGTGCCGCCTTTAACTATGGCTACACCTTC. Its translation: CASSLGGAAFNYGYTF.

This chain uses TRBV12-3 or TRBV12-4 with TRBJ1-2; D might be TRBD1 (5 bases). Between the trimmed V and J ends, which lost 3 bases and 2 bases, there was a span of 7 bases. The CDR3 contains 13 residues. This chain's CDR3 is CASSLYRNYGYTF. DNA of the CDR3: TGTGCCAGCAGTTTGTACAGGAACTATGGCTACACCTTC.

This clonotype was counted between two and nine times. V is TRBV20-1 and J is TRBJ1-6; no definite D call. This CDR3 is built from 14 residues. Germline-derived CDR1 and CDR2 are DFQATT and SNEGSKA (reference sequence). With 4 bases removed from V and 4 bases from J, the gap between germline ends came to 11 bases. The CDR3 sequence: CSAKKDGYNSPLHF. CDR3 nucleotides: TGCAGTGCTAAGAAGGACGGGTATAATTCACCCCTCCACTTT.